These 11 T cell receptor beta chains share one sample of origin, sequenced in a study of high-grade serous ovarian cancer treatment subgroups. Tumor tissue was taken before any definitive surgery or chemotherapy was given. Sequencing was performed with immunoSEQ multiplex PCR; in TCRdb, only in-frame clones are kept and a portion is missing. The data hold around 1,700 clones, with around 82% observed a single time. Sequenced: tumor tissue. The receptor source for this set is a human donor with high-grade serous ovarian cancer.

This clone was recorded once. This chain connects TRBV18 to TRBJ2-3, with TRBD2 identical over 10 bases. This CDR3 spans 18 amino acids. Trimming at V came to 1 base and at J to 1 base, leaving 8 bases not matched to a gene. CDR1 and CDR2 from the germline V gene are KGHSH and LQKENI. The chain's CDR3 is CASSPRTSGEGRTDTQYF. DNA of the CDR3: TGTGCCAGCTCACCACGGACTAGCGGAGAAGGACGCACAGATACGCAGTATTTT.

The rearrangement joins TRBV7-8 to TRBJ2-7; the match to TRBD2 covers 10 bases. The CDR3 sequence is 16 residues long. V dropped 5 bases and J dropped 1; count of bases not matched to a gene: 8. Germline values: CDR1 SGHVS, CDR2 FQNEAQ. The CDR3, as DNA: TGTGCCAGCAGCCAAGGACTAGCGGAGAGGTCCTACGAGCAGTACTTC. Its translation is CASSQGLAERSYEQYF.

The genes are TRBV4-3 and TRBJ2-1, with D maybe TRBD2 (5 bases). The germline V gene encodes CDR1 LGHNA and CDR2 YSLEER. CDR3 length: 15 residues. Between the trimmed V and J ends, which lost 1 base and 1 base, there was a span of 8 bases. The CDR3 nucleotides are TGCGCCAGCAGCCAAGCTGGACTTTCCTACAATGAGCAGTTCTTC. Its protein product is CASSQAGLSYNEQFF.

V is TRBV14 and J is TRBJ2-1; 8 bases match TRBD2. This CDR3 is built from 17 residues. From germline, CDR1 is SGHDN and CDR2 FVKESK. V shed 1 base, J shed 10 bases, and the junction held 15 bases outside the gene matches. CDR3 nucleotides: TGTGCCAGCAGCCAAGTTTTTAGGCTAGCGGGCCGCCGGGAGCAGTTCTTC. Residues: CASSQVFRLAGRREQFF.

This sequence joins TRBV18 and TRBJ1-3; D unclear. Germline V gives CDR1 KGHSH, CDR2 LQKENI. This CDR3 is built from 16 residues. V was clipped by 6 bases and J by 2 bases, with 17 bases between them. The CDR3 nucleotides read TGTGCCAGCTCCCCCACCAGGACGAAGACTGGAAACACCATATATTTT. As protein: CASSPTRTKTGNTIYF.

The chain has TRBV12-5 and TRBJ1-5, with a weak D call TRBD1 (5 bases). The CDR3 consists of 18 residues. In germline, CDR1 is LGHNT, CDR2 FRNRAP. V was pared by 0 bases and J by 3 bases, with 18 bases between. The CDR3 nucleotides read TGTGCTAGTGGTTTGGTACTGGGAGGGGAAGGTTCCAATCAGCCCCAGCATTTT. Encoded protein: CASGLVLGGEGSNQPQHF.

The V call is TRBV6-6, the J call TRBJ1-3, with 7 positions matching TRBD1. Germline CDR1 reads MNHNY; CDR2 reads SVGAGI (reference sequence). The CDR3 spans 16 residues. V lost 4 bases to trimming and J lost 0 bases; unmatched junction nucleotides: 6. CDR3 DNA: TGTGCCAGCAGTTTTAGGGGGCCTTACTCTGGAAACACCATATATTTT. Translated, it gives CASSFRGPYSGNTIYF.

The CDR3 nucleotides are TGTGCCAGCAGTCCCTCAGGGAGCGGGAGGGCCAGGAATGAGCAGTTCTTC. Protein sequence: CASSPSGSGRARNEQFF. This chain uses TRBV28 with TRBJ2-1; 10 bases map to TRBD2. J was trimmed by 7 bases and V by 5 bases; bases with no gene match: 14. CDR3 length: 17 residues. Germline-derived CDR1 and CDR2 are MDHEN and SYDVKM.

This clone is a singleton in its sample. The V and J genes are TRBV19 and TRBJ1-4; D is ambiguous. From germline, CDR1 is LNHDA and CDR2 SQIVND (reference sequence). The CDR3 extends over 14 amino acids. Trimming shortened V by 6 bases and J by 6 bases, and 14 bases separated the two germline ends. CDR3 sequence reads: CASRQTNTDEKLFF. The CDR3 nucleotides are TGTGCCAGTAGGCAGACAAATACCGATGAAAAACTGTTTTTT.

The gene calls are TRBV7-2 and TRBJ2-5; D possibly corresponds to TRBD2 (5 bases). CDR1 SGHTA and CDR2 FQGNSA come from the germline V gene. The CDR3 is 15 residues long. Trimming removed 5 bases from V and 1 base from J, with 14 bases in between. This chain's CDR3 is CASSPLRGSQETQYF. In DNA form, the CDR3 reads TGTGCCAGCAGCCCCCTACGAGGGAGCCAAGAGACCCAGTACTTC.

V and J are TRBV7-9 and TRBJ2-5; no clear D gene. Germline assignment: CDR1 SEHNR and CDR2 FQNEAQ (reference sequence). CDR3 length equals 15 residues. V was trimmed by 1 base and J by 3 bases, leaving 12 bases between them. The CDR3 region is CASSLVALLKETQYF. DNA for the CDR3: TGTGCCAGCAGCTTAGTGGCTCTGCTCAAAGAGACCCAGTACTTC.